The next 19 T cell receptor beta chains were all read from a single sample in a study of blood T cell repertoires in COVID-19. Method: immunoSEQ multiplex PCR; TCRdb's copy keeps in-frame clones and lacks some. Here the sample spans about 240,000 clones, about four fifths being singletons. The sample was PBMCs or T cells enriched from blood (not recorded which). The receptor source for this set is a middle-aged woman who had been exposed to COVID-19.

The chain recombines TRBV2 with TRBJ2-3, with a possible D match to TRBD2 (6 bases). V was pared by 9 bases and J by 0 bases, with 16 bases between. This CDR3 has 15 amino acids. The germline V gene encodes CDR1 SNHLY and CDR2 FYNNEI. Here the CDR3 DNA reads TGTGCCAGGGGACTGGCGGGGACTAGCACAGATACGCAGTATTTT. Residues: CARGLAGTSTDTQYF.

The J gene is TRBJ1-1, the V gene TRBV7-9, with 7 bases that match TRBD1. V shed 5 bases, J shed 1 base, and the junction held 7 bases outside the gene matches. Looked up from germline, CDR1 is SEHNR and CDR2 is FQNEAQ (reference sequence). This CDR3 is built from 15 residues. The CDR3 is CASSILTGRNTEAFF. The CDR3 DNA follows: TGTGCCAGCAGCATCCTGACAGGGCGGAACACTGAAGCTTTCTTT.

The rearrangement uses TRBV29-1 and TRBJ2-2, with D possibly being TRBD1 (7 bases). The CDR3 runs 15 residues. The V gene lost 3 bases and the J gene lost 7 bases, with 18 bases spanning the gap. Germline V gene data show CDR1 as SQVTM and CDR2 as ANQGSEA. CDR3 nucleotides: TGCAGCGTTGACGACGAAGGAGGGGGCGGCGGGGAGCTGTTTTTT. It yields the protein CSVDDEGGGGGELFF.

This clone was seen a handful of times. This chain uses TRBV7-9 with TRBJ2-1; 8 bases fit TRBD1. J gave up 5 bases and V 2 bases, and 8 bases lay outside the gene matches. CDR1 and CDR2 from the germline V gene are SEHNR and FQNEAQ (reference sequence). The CDR3 extends over 16 amino acids. CDR3 region: CASSLFQGAVHNEQFF. The CDR3 region has the DNA TGTGCCAGCAGCTTATTCCAGGGGGCGGTCCACAATGAGCAGTTCTTC.

This clone was recorded once. The chain employs TRBV5-1 and TRBJ2-1; D unclear. Between the trimmed V and J ends, which lost 1 base and 6 bases, there was a span of 8 bases. The germline CDR1 and CDR2 sequences are SGHRS and YFSETQ. There are 13 residues in the CDR3. For the CDR3, the DNA is TGCGCCAGCAGCTTGACAGTAGGCAATGAGCAGTTCTTC. Translated, it gives CASSLTVGNEQFF. The full variable domain, its missing parts supplied by reference TRBV5-1 and TRBJ2-1, is KAGVTQTPRYLIKTRGQQVTLSCSPISGHRSVSWYQQTPGQGLQFLFEYFSETQRNKGNFPGRFSGRQFSNSRSEMNVSTLELGDSALYLCASSLTVGNEQFFGPGTRLTVL.

This clone was picked up one time. The CDR3: CATRGGSYNEQFF. As DNA, the CDR3 is TGTGCCACCCGAGGTGGCTCCTACAATGAGCAGTTCTTC. V gene TRBV19 combines with J gene TRBJ2-1; no reliable D call. The CDR3 consists of 13 residues. Per the germline V gene, CDR1 is LNHDA and CDR2 is SQIVND (reference sequence). Trimming shortened V by 10 bases and J by 0 bases, and 10 bases separated the two germline ends.

The chain carries TRBV7-6 and TRBJ1-1, with D possibly TRBD1 on 5 matching bases. Germline CDR1 SGHVS, CDR2 FNYEAQ. V lost 5 bases and J lost 6, with 16 bases in between. The CDR3 loop spans 14 amino acids. CDR3 bases: TGTGCCAGCAGCCTAACCGACAGACCCGCTGAAGCTTTCTTT. Encoded protein: CASSLTDRPAEAFF.

The chain combines TRBV7-9 with TRBJ2-2; 8 bases map to TRBD2. This CDR3 region has 16 residues. The V and J ends lost 5 bases and 3 bases, in that order; junction bases with no gene match: 8. Germline V gene data show CDR1 as SEHNR and CDR2 as FQNEAQ (reference sequence). The CDR3, as DNA: TGTGCCAGCAGCCCCTTGCGGGGGGAGCACACCGGGGAGCTGTTTTTT. Its protein product is CASSPLRGEHTGELFF.

The chain links TRBV12-3 or TRBV12-4 to TRBJ1-1; D is perhaps TRBD1 (6 bases). V lost 3 bases and J 8 bases, leaving 13 bases between the germline ends. The CDR3 is made up of 13 amino acids. As DNA, the CDR3 is TGTGCCAGCAGTTTGGCCACCGGGACAGAAGCTTTCTTT. The encoded protein is CASSLATGTEAFF.

This sequence joins TRBV18 and TRBJ1-2; no definite D call. V gave up 3 bases and J gave up 2 bases, with 10 bases separating them. The CDR3 runs 14 residues. Germline CDR1 is KGHSH and CDR2 is LQKENI. The CDR3 region is CASSPDGGNYGYTF. Written as DNA, the CDR3 is TGTGCCAGCTCACCCGACGGAGGGAACTATGGCTACACCTTC.

The rearrangement joins TRBV28 to TRBJ2-1; possibly TRBD2 for D (5 bases). V was pared by 6 bases and J by 6 bases, with 15 bases between. Per the germline V gene, CDR1 is MDHEN and CDR2 is SYDVKM. The length of the CDR3 is 14 residues. CDR3 sequence reads: CASSTTRTGNEQFF. CDR3 nucleotides: TGTGCCAGCAGCACGACGAGGACTGGCAATGAGCAGTTCTTC.

The chain couples TRBV3-1 (or the pseudogene TRBV3-2) to TRBJ2-5, with D perhaps TRBD2 (6 bases). Between the trimmed V and J ends, which lost 7 bases and 9 bases, there was a span of 18 bases. CDR1 and CDR2 from the germline V gene are LGHDT and YNNKEL (reference sequence). The CDR3 consists of 13 residues. CDR3 residues: CASTNEGGGSQYF. CDR3 nucleotides: TGTGCCAGCACAAATGAGGGTGGGGGGTCCCAGTACTTC.

The chain uses TRBV10-3 and TRBJ1-2; D is undetermined. There are 17 residues in the CDR3. CDR1 and CDR2 from the germline V gene are ENHRY and SYGVKD. The V gene lost 0 bases and the J gene lost 7 bases, with 21 bases spanning the gap. CDR3 in DNA: TGTGCCATCAGTGAGTCGAAGGAACAGCGGGGTATGGGTGGCTACACCTTC. This gives the protein CAISESKEQRGMGGYTF.

This sequence joins TRBV19 and TRBJ1-1; 8 bases fit TRBD1. CDR3 length: 14 amino acids. V was pared by 6 bases and J by 4 bases, with 7 bases of the junction left unmatched. The germline V gene encodes CDR1 LNHDA and CDR2 SQIVND (reference sequence). The CDR3 DNA sequence: TGTGCCAGTAGGGGCAGGGGGCGCGGCACTGAAGCTTTCTTT. Translating gives CASRGRGRGTEAFF.

The chain carries TRBV24-1 and TRBJ2-3; 9 nucleotides match TRBD1. CDR3 length equals 15 residues. V lost 5 bases to trimming and J lost 3 bases; unmatched junction nucleotides: 5. CDR1 is KGHDR, CDR2 SFDVKD, per germline. This chain's CDR3 is CATSATGGLTDTQYF. The CDR3, as DNA: TGTGCCACCAGTGCGACAGGGGGTCTGACAGATACGCAGTATTTT.

The CDR3 coding sequence is TGTGCCAGCAGCGGGAGGGCCACTAATCAGCCCCAGCATTTT. It yields the protein CASSGRATNQPQHF. The V call is TRBV9, the J call TRBJ1-5; D not resolved. With 3 bases removed from V and 4 bases from J, the gap between germline ends came to 11 bases. The CDR3 totals 14 residues. CDR1 SGDLS and CDR2 YYNGEE come from the germline V gene.

In its sample, this clone was seen a few times. V and J are TRBV12-3 or TRBV12-4 and TRBJ1-2; D might be TRBD1 (5 bases). The CDR3 has 11 residues. Trimming left V 1 base short and J 10 bases short, with 7 bases between. CDR3 DNA: TGTGCCAGCAGTTTAGGGGGCATCTACACCTTC. Translation gives CASSLGGIYTF.

V is TRBV30 and J is TRBJ1-6; 7 bases are a match to TRBD1. V trimming: 8 bases; J trimming: 10 bases; junction bases outside the gene matches: 11. CDR3 length: 13 amino acids. Germline CDR1 is GTSNPN and CDR2 is SVGIG (reference sequence). CDR3 DNA: TGTGCCGGACATGGACAGGAGAGGTCACCCCTCCACTTT. It translates to CAGHGQERSPLHF.

The rearrangement joins TRBV5-5 to TRBJ2-5, with a tentative D call TRBD1 (5 bases). With 1 base removed from V and 2 bases from J, the gap between germline ends came to 12 bases. The CDR3 consists of 15 residues. Per the germline V gene, CDR1 is SGHKS and CDR2 is YYEKEE (reference sequence). This CDR3 is CASSLFLQAQETQYF. DNA of the CDR3: TGTGCCAGCAGCTTGTTTTTACAGGCGCAAGAGACCCAGTACTTC.